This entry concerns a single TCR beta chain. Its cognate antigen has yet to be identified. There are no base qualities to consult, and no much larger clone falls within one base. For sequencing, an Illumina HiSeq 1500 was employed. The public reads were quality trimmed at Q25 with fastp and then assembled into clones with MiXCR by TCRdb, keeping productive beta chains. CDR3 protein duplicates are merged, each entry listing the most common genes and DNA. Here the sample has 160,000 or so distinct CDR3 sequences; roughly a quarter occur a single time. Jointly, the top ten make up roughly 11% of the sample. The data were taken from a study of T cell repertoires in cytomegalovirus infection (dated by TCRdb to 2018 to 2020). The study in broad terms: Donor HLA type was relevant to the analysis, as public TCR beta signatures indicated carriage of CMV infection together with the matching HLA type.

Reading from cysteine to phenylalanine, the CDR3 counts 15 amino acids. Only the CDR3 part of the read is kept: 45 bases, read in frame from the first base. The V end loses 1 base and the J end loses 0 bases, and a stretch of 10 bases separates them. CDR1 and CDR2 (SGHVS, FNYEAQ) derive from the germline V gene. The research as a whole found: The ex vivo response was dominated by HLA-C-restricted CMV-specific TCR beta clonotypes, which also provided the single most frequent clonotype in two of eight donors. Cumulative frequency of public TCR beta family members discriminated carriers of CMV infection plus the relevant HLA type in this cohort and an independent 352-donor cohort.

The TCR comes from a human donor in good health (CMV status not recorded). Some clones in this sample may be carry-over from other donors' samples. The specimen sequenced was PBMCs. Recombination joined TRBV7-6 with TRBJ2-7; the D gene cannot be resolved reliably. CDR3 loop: CASSLGDWGSYEQYF. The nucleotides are TGTGCCAGCAGCTTAGGTGACTGGGGCTCCTACGAGCAGTACTTC.